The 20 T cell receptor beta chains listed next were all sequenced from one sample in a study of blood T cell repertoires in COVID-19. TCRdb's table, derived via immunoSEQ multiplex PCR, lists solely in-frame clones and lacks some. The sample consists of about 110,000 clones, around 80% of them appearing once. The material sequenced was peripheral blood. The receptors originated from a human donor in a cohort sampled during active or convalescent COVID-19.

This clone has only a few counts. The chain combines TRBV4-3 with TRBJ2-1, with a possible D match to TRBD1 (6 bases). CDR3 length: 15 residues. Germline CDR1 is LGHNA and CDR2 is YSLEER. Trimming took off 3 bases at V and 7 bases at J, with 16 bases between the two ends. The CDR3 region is CASSHWAGDMNEQFF. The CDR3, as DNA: TGCGCCAGCAGCCACTGGGCAGGGGATATGAATGAGCAGTTCTTC.

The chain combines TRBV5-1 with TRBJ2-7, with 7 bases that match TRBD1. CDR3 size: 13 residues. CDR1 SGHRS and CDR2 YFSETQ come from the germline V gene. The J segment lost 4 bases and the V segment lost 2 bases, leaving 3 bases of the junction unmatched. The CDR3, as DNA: TGCGCCAGCAGCTTTGAGGGGGCGTACGAGCAGTACTTC. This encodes CASSFEGAYEQYF.

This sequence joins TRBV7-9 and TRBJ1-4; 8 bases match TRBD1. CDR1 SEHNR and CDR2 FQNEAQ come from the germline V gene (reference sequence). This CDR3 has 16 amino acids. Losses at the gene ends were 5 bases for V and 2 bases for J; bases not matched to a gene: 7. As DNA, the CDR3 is TGTGCCAGCAGCCTAGTGAACAGGGGGACTAATGAAAAACTGTTTTTT. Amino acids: CASSLVNRGTNEKLFF.

For the CDR3, the DNA is TGCGCCAGCAGAATAGAGGGGCGGGGGGTCAATGAGCAGTTCTTC. It codes for CASRIEGRGVNEQFF. The chain has TRBV5-1 and TRBJ2-1; 8 bases are a match to TRBD2. The CDR3 is 15 amino acids. CDR1 is SGHRS, CDR2 YFSETQ, per germline. V lost 5 bases and J lost 6; bases outside the gene matches: 10.

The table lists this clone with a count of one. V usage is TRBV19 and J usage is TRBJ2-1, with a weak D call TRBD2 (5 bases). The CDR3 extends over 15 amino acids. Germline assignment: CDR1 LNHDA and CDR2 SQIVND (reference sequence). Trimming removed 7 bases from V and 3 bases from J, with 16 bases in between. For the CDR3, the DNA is TGTGCCAGTACCCCCGGACGTGGAGGCTACAATGAGCAGTTCTTC. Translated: CASTPGRGGYNEQFF. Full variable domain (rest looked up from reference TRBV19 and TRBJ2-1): DGGITQSPKYLFRKEGQNVTLSCEQNLNHDAMYWYRQDPGQGLRLIYYSQIVNDFQKGDIAEGYSVSREKKESFPLTVTSAQKNPTAFYLCASTPGRGGYNEQFFGPGTRLTVL.

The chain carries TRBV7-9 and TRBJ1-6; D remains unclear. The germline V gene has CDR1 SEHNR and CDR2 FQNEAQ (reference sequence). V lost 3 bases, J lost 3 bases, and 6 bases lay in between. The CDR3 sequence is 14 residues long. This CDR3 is CASSFAGYNSPLHF. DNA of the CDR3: TGTGCCAGCAGCTTTGCAGGCTATAATTCACCCCTCCACTTT.

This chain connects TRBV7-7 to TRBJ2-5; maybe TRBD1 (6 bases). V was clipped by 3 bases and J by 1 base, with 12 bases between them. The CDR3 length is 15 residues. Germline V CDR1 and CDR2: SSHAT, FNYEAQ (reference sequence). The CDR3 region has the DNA TGTGCCAGCAGCTTGCTAACAGGGAGCCAAGAGACCCAGTACTTC. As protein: CASSLLTGSQETQYF.

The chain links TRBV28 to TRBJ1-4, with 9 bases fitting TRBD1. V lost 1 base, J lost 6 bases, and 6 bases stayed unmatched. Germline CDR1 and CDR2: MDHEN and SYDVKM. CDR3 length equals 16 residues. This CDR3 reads CASSLYPGTGYEKLFF. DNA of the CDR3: TGTGCCAGCAGTTTATACCCCGGGACAGGGTATGAAAAACTGTTTTTT.

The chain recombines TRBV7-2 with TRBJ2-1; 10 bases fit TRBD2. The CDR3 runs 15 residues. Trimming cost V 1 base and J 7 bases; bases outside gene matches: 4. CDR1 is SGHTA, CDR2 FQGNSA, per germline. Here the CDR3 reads CASSLVGTSVNEQFF. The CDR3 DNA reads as TGTGCCAGCAGCTTAGTTGGGACTAGCGTGAATGAGCAGTTCTTC.

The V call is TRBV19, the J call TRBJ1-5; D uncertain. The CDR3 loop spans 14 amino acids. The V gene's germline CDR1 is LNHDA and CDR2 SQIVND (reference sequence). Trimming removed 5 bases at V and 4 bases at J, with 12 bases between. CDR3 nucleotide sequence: TGTGCCAGTAGTGGGCAGAGTTTAAATCAGCCCCAGCATTTT. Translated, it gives CASSGQSLNQPQHF.

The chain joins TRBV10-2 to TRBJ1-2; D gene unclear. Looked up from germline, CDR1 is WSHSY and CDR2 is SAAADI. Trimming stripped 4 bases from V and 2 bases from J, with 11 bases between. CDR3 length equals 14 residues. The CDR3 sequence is CASSGANTNYGYTF. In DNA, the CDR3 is TGCGCCAGCAGTGGGGCGAACACCAACTATGGCTACACCTTC.

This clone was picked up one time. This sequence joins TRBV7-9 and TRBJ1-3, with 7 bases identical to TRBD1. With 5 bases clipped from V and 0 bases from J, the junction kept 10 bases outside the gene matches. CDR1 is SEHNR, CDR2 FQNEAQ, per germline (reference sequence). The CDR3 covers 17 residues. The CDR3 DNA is TGTGCCAGCAGCCCGATAAGACAGGGCAGCTCTGGAAACACCATATATTTT. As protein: CASSPIRQGSSGNTIYF.

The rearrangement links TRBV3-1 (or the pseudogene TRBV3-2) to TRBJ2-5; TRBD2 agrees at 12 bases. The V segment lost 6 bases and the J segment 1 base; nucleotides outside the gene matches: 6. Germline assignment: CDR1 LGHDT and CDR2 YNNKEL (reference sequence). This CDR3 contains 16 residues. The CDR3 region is CASRGTSGGIQETQYF. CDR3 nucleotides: TGTGCCAGCAGGGGAACTAGCGGGGGGATCCAAGAGACCCAGTACTTC.

This CDR3 reads CASSATTSGRAYNEQFF. The CDR3 nucleotides read TGTGCCAGCAGCGCGACAACCAGCGGGAGGGCCTACAATGAGCAGTTCTTC. This rearrangement joins TRBV9 to TRBJ2-1; TRBD2 matches at 10 bases. V trimming: 3 bases; J trimming: 2 bases; junction bases outside the gene matches: 8. The CDR3 consists of 17 residues. Germline CDR1 is SGDLS and CDR2 is YYNGEE.

In nucleotides, the CDR3 is TGCGCCAGCAGCTTGGAAGGGACAGGGGGAGGCGAGCAGTACTTC. The encoded protein is CASSLEGTGGGEQYF. V is TRBV5-1 and J is TRBJ2-7, with 11 bases aligning to TRBD1. The CDR3 is 15 residues long. V lost 0 bases, J lost 6 bases, and 5 bases stayed unmatched. Per germline, CDR1 SGHRS and CDR2 YFSETQ.

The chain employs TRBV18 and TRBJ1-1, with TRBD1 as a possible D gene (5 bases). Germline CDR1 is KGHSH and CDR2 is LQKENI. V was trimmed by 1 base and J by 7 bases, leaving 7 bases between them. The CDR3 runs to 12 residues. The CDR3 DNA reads TGTGCCAGCTCACCACGTACAGGTGAAGCTTTCTTT. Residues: CASSPRTGEAFF.

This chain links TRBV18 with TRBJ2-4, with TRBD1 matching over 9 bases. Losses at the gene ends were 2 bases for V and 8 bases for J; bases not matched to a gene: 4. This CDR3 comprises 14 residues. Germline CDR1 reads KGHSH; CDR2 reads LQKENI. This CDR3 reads CASSPTDRGDIQYF. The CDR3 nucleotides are TGTGCCAGCTCACCAACGGACAGGGGTGACATTCAGTACTTC.

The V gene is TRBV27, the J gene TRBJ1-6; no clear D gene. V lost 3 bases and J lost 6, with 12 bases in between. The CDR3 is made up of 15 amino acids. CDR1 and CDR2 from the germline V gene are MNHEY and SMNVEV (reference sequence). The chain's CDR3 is CASSFGTHTNSPLHF. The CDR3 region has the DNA TGTGCCAGCAGTTTTGGTACGCACACTAATTCACCCCTCCACTTT.

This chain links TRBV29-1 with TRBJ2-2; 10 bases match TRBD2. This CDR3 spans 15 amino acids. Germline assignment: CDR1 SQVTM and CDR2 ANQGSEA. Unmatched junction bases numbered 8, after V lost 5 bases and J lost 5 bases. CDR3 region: CSVTTLAGVTGELFF. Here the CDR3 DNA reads TGCAGCGTTACCACCCTAGCGGGAGTGACCGGGGAGCTGTTTTTT.

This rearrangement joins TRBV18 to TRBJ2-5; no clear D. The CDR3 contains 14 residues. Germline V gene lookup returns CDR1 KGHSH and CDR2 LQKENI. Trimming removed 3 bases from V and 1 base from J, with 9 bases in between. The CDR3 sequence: CASSPRQIQETQYF. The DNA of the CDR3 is TGTGCCAGCTCACCCAGACAAATCCAAGAGACCCAGTACTTC.